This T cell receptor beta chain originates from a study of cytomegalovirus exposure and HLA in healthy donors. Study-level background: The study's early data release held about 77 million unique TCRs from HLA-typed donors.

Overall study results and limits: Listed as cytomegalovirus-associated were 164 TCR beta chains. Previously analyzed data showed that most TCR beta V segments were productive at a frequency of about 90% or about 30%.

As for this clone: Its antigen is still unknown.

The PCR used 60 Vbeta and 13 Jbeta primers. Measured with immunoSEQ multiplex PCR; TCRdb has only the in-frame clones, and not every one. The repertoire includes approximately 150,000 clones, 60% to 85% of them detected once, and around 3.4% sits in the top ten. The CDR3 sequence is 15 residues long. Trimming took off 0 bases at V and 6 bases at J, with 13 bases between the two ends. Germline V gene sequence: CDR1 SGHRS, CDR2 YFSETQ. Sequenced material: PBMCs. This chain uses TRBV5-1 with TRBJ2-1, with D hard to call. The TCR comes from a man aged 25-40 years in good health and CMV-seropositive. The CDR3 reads CASSLDAASTNEQFF. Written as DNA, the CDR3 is TGCGCCAGCAGCTTGGATGCGGCTTCCACCAATGAGCAGTTCTTC.